Reported below is one T cell receptor (beta chain). Its target is unknown. The sample belongs to a study of cytotoxic CD8 clonotypes in ibrutinib-treated CLL. Germline V gene sequence: CDR1 SNHLY, CDR2 FYNNEI. The CDR3 extends over 14 amino acids. Losses at the gene ends were 3 bases for V and 6 bases for J; bases not matched to a gene: 5. Study conclusions and caveats: Increased clonality at ibrutinib response gave way to a return toward baseline at progression. The study found baseline clonality above age-matched healthy donors, tracking circulating CD8+ T-cell counts.

Assay used: immunoSEQ multiplex PCR; TCRdb lists only in-frame clones, some missing. The sample carries 200,000 to 250,000 clones, roughly three quarters recorded once. This clonotype was obtained from a human donor with chronic lymphocytic leukemia. This sequence joins TRBV2 and TRBJ1-5; TRBD1 aligns across 7 bases. The sample consisted of PBMCs, taken after 12 months of ibrutinib treatment. The CDR3: CASSDSGGVQPQHF. The CDR3 bases are TGTGCCAGCAGTGATTCAGGGGGGGTTCAGCCCCAGCATTTT.